The 24 T cell receptor beta chains below come from one sample, sequenced in a study of T cells after yellow fever vaccination. TCRdb re-called the 5' RACE reads with MiXCR, one entry per CDR3 protein. The sample holds 95,000 to 150,000 distinct CDR3 sequences; about 7% are singletons and the top ten take around 2.6%. The sequences come from CD4+ T cells sorted from PBMCs, collected 9 to 11 days after the first yellow fever vaccination. These receptor sequences come from a man between 18 and 35 years old who received the YFV17D yellow fever vaccine.

The chain couples TRBV4-2 to TRBJ1-1, with D unresolved. The CDR3 length is 14 residues. V lost 1 base and J lost 11, with 17 bases in between. Germline CDR1 LGHNA, CDR2 YNFKEQ. The DNA for the CDR3 is TGTGCCAGCAGCCAAGTAACCCTAACCAGTACGGCTTTCTTT. It is translated as CASSQVTLTSTAFF.

This clonotype was seen many times. The chain carries TRBV5-1 and TRBJ1-1; a weak D match, TRBD1 (5 bases). Looked up from germline, CDR1 is SGHRS and CDR2 is YFSETQ. CDR3 length: 14 amino acids. The ends were cut back, 4 bases at V and 4 bases at J, with 14 bases in the middle. DNA for the CDR3: TGCGCCAGCAGCAAACAGGCTGTTGGCACTGAAGCTTTCTTT. This translates into CASSKQAVGTEAFF.

The sample holds many counts of this clonotype. CDR3 sequence: CASSFSYGKETQYF. The CDR3 DNA follows: TGCGCCAGCAGCTTTTCCTACGGAAAAGAGACCCAGTACTTC. The rearrangement links TRBV5-1 to TRBJ2-5; D unclear. The V gene's germline CDR1 is SGHRS and CDR2 YFSETQ. The ends were cut back, 2 bases at V and 3 bases at J, with 11 bases in the middle. The CDR3 runs to 14 residues.

Many counts were recorded for this clonotype. The V gene is TRBV3-1, the J gene TRBJ2-7; D may be TRBD1 (5 bases). Germline values: CDR1 LGHDT, CDR2 YNNKEL (reference sequence). The ends were cut back, 0 bases at V and 0 bases at J, with 15 bases in the middle. The CDR3 loop spans 17 amino acids. The CDR3 reads CASSQDLSPGYSYEQYF. For the CDR3, the DNA is TGTGCCAGCAGCCAAGATCTTTCCCCAGGGTACTCCTACGAGCAGTACTTC.

This rearrangement joins TRBV5-1 to TRBJ1-3; the D is unclear. The germline CDR1 and CDR2 sequences are SGHRS and YFSETQ. This CDR3 has 12 amino acids. Trimming took 7 bases from V and 1 from J, leaving 6 bases between them. The CDR3 sequence is CASHDSGNTIYF. DNA for the CDR3: TGCGCCAGCCACGATTCTGGAAACACCATATATTTT.

This clonotype was recorded at least ten times. V usage is TRBV29-1 and J usage is TRBJ2-7; D is unclear. CDR1 and CDR2 (germline): SQVTM, ANQGSEA. V shed 7 bases and J shed 3 bases, with 7 bases lying between them. The CDR3 covers 10 residues. The CDR3 is CSEPCYEQYV. The CDR3 DNA reads TGCAGCGAGCCCTGCTACGAGCAGTACGTC.

This clonotype was detected many times. The chain uses TRBV7-9 and TRBJ2-1, with 9 positions matching TRBD2. The CDR3 totals 15 residues. Looked up from germline, CDR1 is SEHNR and CDR2 is FQNEAQ (reference sequence). V was pared by 4 bases and J by 8 bases, with 9 bases of the junction left unmatched. The CDR3 coding sequence is TGTGCCAGCAGCTCCCGACTAGCGGAACGGGATGAGCAGTTCTTC. Encoded protein: CASSSRLAERDEQFF.

This clonotype has at least ten counts. The chain carries TRBV6-5 and TRBJ1-6; a possible D gene is TRBD1 (6 bases). CDR3 length equals 18 residues. Germline assignment: CDR1 MNHEY and CDR2 SVGAGI. V was cut by 2 bases and J by 6 bases, with 20 bases left in between. This CDR3 is CASSYRGRGRLGNSPLHF. In DNA form, the CDR3 reads TGTGCCAGCAGTTACCGGGGCAGGGGTCGTTTGGGTAATTCACCCCTCCACTTT.

The genes are TRBV12-3 or TRBV12-4 and TRBJ2-3; 9 bases fit TRBD2. V lost 11 bases, J lost 2 bases, and 20 bases stayed unmatched. The CDR3 extends over 18 amino acids. For the CDR3, the DNA is TGTGCCTTCTGTTTGGGAAGACGGGGCGGGGGGGCCACAGATACGCAGTATTTT. This gives the protein CAFCLGRRGGGATDTQYF.

This clonotype was counted ten times or more. V is TRBV7-9 and J is TRBJ1-1; D call uncertain. In germline, CDR1 is SEHNR, CDR2 FQNEAQ (reference sequence). Trimming left V 8 bases short and J 0 bases short, with 10 bases between. The CDR3 has 13 amino acids. CDR3 amino acids: CASLYKVNTEAFF. In DNA form, the CDR3 reads TGTGCCAGCCTATACAAGGTGAACACTGAAGCTTTCTTT.

This rearrangement joins TRBV5-1 to TRBJ2-6, with 7 bases matching TRBD1. J lost 1 base, V lost 3 bases, and 4 bases had no gene match. The CDR3 extends over 16 amino acids. From germline, CDR1 is SGHRS and CDR2 YFSETQ. CDR3 sequence (DNA): TGCGCCAGCAGCTCGAACAGGGGATCTGGGGCCAACGTCCTGACTTTC. Translating gives CASSSNRGSGANVLTF.

This clonotype appeared many times. The J gene is TRBJ2-1, the V gene TRBV30, with 10 bases that match TRBD2. Germline V CDR1 and CDR2: GTSNPN, SVGIG (reference sequence). Trimming took 4 bases from V and 10 from J; bases not matched to a gene: 7. The CDR3 sequence is 13 residues long. CDR3 loop: CAWTPAGGPEQFF. The CDR3 DNA sequence: TGTGCCTGGACTCCAGCGGGGGGGCCAGAGCAGTTCTTC. Combining the CDR3 with reference TRBV30 and TRBJ2-1 gives the whole variable domain SQTIHQWPATLVQPVGSPLSLECTVEGTSNPNLYWYRQAAGRGLQLLFYSVGIGQISSEVPQNLSASRPQDRQFILSSKKLLLSDSGFYLCAWTPAGGPEQFFGPGTRLTVL.

The rearrangement uses TRBV4-3 and TRBJ2-2; the match to TRBD1 covers 9 bases. The junction had 5 bases not matched to a gene; V was cut back by 3 bases and J by 3 bases. The CDR3 has 16 amino acids. Per the germline V gene, CDR1 is LGHNA and CDR2 is YSLEER. DNA of the CDR3: TGCGCCAGCAGCCATTACAGGGGGCTTGACACCGGGGAGCTGTTTTTT. It specifies CASSHYRGLDTGELFF.

The chain carries TRBV7-2 and TRBJ1-4; the D is unclear. Germline V gene sequence: CDR1 SGHTA, CDR2 FQGNSA. The V gene lost 3 bases and the J gene lost 4 bases, with 9 bases spanning the gap. The CDR3 has 14 amino acids. In nucleotides, the CDR3 is TGTGCCAGCAGCTTTCAGGAAAGTAATGAAAAACTGTTTTTT. Amino acid sequence: CASSFQESNEKLFF.

The table lists this clonotype with many counts. The V call is TRBV20-1, the J call TRBJ2-3; D is perhaps TRBD2 (6 bases). CDR1 is DFQATT and CDR2 is SNEGSKA in the germline V gene (reference sequence). The CDR3 runs to 14 residues. Trimming cost V 8 bases and J 1 base, with 16 bases left between them. The CDR3 loop reads CSPYAGGGTDTQYF. Here the CDR3 DNA reads TGCAGTCCCTATGCGGGCGGGGGCACAGATACGCAGTATTTT.

This clonotype was recorded many times. The genes are TRBV10-3 and TRBJ1-2; D perhaps matches TRBD1 (6 bases). This CDR3 region has 11 residues. Germline CDR1 and CDR2: ENHRY and SYGVKD. Trimming stripped 6 bases from V and 8 bases from J, with 10 bases between. CDR3 region: CAIRNRVGYTF. CDR3 DNA sequence: TGTGCCATCAGGAACAGGGTCGGCTACACCTTC.

The chain uses TRBV5-6 and TRBJ2-5; TRBD2 aligns across 7 bases. The CDR3 is 13 residues long. With V trimmed by 9 bases and J by 2 bases, 7 bases remained unmatched. Germline values: CDR1 SGHDT, CDR2 YYEEEE. The CDR3 region is CAMGLGLQETQYF. DNA for the CDR3: TGTGCCATGGGCCTGGGACTACAAGAGACCCAGTACTTC. Full variable domain (missing parts from reference TRBV5-6 and TRBJ2-5): DAGVTQSPTHLIKTRGQQVTLRCSPKSGHDTVSWYQQALGQGPQFIFQYYEEEERQRGNFPDRFSGHQFPNYSSELNVNALLLGDSALYLCAMGLGLQETQYFGPGTRLLVL.

This clonotype was seen many times. This chain joins TRBV5-1 and TRBJ2-7; TRBD1 aligns across 8 bases. The V gene's germline CDR1 is SGHRS and CDR2 YFSETQ. The CDR3 extends over 13 amino acids. This CDR3 reads CASSLDRGYEQYV. The CDR3 DNA follows: TGTGCCAGCAGTTTAGACAGGGGTTACGAGCAGTACGTC.

Comments on this clonotype: This may be a read error: a much more frequent sequence differs by one nucleotide. V gene TRBV10-3 combines with J gene TRBJ1-5; tentatively, D is TRBD1 (5 bases). Germline CDR1 and CDR2: ENHRY and SYGVKD. This CDR3 has 11 amino acids. The V and J ends lost 8 bases and 11 bases respectively, with 13 bases between them. The CDR3 sequence: CAIVGDRSQHF. DNA for the CDR3: TGTGCCATCGTGGGGGATCGTTCCCAGCATTTT.

There are many counts of this clonotype. V usage is TRBV9 and J usage is TRBJ2-3; 7 bases are shared with TRBD1. V trimming: 1 base; J trimming: 5 bases; junction bases outside the gene matches: 7. The CDR3 has 15 amino acids. In germline, CDR1 is SGDLS, CDR2 YYNGEE. The CDR3 loop is CASSVSTGVKDTQYF. As DNA, the CDR3 is TGTGCCAGCAGCGTATCTACAGGGGTGAAAGATACGCAGTATTTT.

Many counts were recorded for this clonotype. This sequence joins TRBV12-3 or TRBV12-4 and TRBJ1-6, with 10 bases that match TRBD1. This CDR3 has 15 amino acids. Trimming took 8 bases from V and 6 from J; bases not matched to a gene: 7. CDR3 sequence: CASRTGTGVNSPLHF. The CDR3 DNA follows: TGTGCCAGCCGTACCGGGACAGGGGTTAATTCACCCCTCCACTTT.

In its sample, this clonotype was seen many times. This chain links TRBV7-3 with TRBJ2-6; D may match TRBD1 or TRBD2 (5 bases each). V lost 9 bases to trimming and J lost 0 bases, with 12 bases between them. The CDR3 is 15 residues long. CDR1 is SGHTA, CDR2 FQGTGA, per germline. CDR3 DNA sequence: TGTGCCAGTGGTGACGGGACCTCTGGGGCCAACGTCCTGACTTTC. Protein sequence: CASGDGTSGANVLTF.

A remark on this clonotype: Possible read error: a much larger clone is one base away. The chain joins TRBV5-1 to TRBJ2-5; 11 nucleotides match TRBD1. CDR3 length equals 16 residues. Per the germline V gene, CDR1 is SGHRS and CDR2 is YFSETQ. The CDR3 loop is CASSLGPGQGEENQYF. CDR3 coding DNA: TGCGCCAGCAGCTTGGGGCCGGGACAGGGGGAAGAGAACCAGTACTTC.

This clonotype was seen at least ten times. V usage is TRBV5-4 and J usage is TRBJ2-5, with TRBD1 identical over 9 bases. The germline CDR1 and CDR2 sequences are SGHNT and YYREEE (reference sequence). V dropped 2 bases and J dropped 1; count of bases not matched to a gene: 0. The CDR3 sequence is 14 residues long. In nucleotides, the CDR3 is TGTGCCAGCAGCTTACAGGGGGCCCAAGAGACCCAGTACTTC. This encodes CASSLQGAQETQYF.